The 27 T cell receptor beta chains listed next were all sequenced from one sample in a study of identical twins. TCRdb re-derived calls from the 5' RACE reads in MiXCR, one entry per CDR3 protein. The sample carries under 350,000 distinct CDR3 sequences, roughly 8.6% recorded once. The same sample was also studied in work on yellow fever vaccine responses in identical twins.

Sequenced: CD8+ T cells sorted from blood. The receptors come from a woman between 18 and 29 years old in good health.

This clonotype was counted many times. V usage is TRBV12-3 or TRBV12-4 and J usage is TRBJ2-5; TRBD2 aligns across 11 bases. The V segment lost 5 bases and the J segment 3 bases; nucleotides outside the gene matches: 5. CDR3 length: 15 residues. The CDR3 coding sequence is TGTGCCAGCAGTCCGGAACTAGCGGGGGAAGAGACCCAGTACTTC. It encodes CASSPELAGEETQYF.

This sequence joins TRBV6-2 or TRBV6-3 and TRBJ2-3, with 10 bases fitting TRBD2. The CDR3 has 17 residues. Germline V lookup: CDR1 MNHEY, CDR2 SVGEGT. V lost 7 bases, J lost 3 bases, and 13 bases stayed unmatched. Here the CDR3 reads CASKDRRSGGATDTQYF. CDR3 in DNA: TGTGCCAGCAAAGACCGGCGAAGCGGGGGGGCGACAGATACGCAGTATTTT.

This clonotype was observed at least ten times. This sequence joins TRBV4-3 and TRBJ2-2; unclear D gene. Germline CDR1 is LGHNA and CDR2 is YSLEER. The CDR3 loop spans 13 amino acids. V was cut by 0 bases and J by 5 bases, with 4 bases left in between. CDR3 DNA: TGCGCCAGCAGCCAAGACGAGACCGGGGAGCTGTTTTTT. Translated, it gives CASSQDETGELFF.

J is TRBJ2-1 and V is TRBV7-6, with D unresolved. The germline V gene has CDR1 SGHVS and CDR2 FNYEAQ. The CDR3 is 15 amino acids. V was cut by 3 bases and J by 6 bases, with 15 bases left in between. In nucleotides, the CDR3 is TGTGCCAGCAGCTTTGGTAGTGACGGCTTCAATGAGCAGTTCTTC. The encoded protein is CASSFGSDGFNEQFF. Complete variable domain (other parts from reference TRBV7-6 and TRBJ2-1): GAGVSQSPRYKVTKRGQDVALRCDPISGHVSLYWYRQALGQGPEFLTYFNYEAQQDKSGLPNDRFSAERPEGSISTLTIQRTEQRDSAMYRCASSFGSDGFNEQFFGPGTRLTVL.

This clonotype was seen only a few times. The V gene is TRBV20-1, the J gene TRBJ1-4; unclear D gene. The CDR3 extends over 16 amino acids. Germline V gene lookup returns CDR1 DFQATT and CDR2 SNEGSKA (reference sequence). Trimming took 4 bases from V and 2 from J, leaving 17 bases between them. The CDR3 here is CSAIVQIGLTNEKLFF. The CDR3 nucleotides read TGCAGTGCTATAGTGCAGATTGGGCTCACTAATGAAAAACTGTTTTTT.

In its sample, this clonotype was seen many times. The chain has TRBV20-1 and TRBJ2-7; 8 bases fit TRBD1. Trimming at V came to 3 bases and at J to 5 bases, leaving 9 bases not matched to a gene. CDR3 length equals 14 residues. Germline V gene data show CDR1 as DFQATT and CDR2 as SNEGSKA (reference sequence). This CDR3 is CSASLGTGLNEQYF. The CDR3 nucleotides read TGCAGTGCTAGCCTGGGGACAGGTTTGAACGAGCAGTACTTC.

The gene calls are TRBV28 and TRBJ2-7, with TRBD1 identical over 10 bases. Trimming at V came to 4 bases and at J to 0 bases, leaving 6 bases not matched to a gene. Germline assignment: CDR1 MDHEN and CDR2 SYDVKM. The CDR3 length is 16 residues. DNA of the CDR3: TGTGCCAGCAGTTGGGTCCGGGACAGGGGCTCCTACGAGCAGTACTTC. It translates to CASSWVRDRGSYEQYF.

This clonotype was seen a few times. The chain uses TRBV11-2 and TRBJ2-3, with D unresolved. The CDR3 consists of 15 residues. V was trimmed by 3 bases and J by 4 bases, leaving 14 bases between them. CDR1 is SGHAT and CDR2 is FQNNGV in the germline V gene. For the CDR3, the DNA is TGTGCCAGCAGCTTGGGCCCCCCTGCCTCAGATACGCAGTATTTT. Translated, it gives CASSLGPPASDTQYF.

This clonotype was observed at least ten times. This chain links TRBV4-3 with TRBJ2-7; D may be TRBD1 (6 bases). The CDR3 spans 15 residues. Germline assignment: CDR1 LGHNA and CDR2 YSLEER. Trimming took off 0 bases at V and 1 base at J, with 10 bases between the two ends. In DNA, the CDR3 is TGCGCCAGCAGCCAAGATGGGACAAGGTCCTACGAGCAGTACTTC. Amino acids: CASSQDGTRSYEQYF.

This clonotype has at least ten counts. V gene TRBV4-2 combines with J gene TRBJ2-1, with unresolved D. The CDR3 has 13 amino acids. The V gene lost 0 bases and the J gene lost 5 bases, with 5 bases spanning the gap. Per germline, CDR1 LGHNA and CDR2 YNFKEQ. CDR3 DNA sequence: TGTGCCAGCAGCCAAGAATTCGACAATGAGCAGTTCTTC. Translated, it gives CASSQEFDNEQFF.

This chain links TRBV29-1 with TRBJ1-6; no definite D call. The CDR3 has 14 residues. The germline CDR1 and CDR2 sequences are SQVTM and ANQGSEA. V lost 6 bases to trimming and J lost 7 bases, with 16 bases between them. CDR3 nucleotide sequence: TGCAGCGTGGACTTCAGAACAGAAAATTCACCCCTCCACTTT. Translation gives CSVDFRTENSPLHF.

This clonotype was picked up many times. CDR3 sequence (DNA): TGCAGCGTTGAAGCCAACAGTAAGAACACTGAAGCTTTCTTT. Translating gives CSVEANSKNTEAFF. The chain couples TRBV29-1 to TRBJ1-1; D remains unclear. The CDR3 has 14 amino acids. Trimming stripped 1 base from V and 1 base from J, with 10 bases between. Germline assignment: CDR1 SQVTM and CDR2 ANQGSEA.

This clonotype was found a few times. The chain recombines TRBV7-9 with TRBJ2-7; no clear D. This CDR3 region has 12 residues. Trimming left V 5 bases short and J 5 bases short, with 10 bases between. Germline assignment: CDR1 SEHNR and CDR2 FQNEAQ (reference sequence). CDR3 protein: CASSPQPNEQYF. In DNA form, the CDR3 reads TGTGCCAGCAGCCCCCAGCCCAACGAGCAGTACTTC.

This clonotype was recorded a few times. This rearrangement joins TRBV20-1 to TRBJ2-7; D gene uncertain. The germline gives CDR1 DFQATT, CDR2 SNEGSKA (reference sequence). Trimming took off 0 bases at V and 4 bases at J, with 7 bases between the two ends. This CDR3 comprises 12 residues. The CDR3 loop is CSAREDGYEQYF. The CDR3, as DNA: TGCAGTGCTAGAGAAGACGGTTACGAGCAGTACTTC.

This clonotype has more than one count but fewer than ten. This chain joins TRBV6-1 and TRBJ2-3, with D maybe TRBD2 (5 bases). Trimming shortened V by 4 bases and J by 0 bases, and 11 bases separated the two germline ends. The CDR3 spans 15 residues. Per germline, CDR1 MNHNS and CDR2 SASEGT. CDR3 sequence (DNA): TGTGCCAGCAGTGCGCGGGCGATTAGCACAGATACGCAGTATTTT. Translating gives CASSARAISTDTQYF.

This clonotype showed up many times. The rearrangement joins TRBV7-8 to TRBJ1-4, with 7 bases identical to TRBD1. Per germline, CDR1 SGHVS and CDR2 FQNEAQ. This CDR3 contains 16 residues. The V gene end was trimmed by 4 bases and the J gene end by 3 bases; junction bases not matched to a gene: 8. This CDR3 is CASSSSTGIANEKLFF. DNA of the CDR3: TGTGCCAGCAGCTCCTCGACAGGGATCGCTAATGAAAAACTGTTTTTT.

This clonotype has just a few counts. Written as DNA, the CDR3 is TGTGCCAGCAGCTTCACACCGGGACCCAACACTGAAGCTTTCTTT. Translating gives CASSFTPGPNTEAFF. The rearrangement links TRBV5-6 to TRBJ1-1; D possibly corresponds to TRBD1 (5 bases). With 2 bases removed from V and 2 bases from J, the gap between germline ends came to 13 bases. Germline V CDR1 and CDR2: SGHDT, YYEEEE. The CDR3 length is 15 residues.

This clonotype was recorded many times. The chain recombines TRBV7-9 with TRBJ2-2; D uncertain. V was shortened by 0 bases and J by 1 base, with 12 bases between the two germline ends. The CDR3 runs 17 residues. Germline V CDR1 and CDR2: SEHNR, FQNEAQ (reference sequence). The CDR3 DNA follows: TGTGCCAGCAGCTTAGCGCGGTGGCAGATGAACACCGGGGAGCTGTTTTTT. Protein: CASSLARWQMNTGELFF.

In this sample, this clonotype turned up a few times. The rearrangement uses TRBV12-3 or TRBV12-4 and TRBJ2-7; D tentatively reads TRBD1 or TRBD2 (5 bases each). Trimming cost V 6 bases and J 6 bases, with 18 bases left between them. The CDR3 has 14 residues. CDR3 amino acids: CASSSVLGPGEQYF. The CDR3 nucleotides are TGTGCCAGCAGCTCCGTTCTGGGACCGGGCGAGCAGTACTTC.

CDR3 protein: CANSLGRGTEAFF. The CDR3 DNA sequence: TGTGCCAACTCCTTGGGTCGTGGGACTGAAGCTTTCTTT. The chain is built from TRBV2 and TRBJ1-1, with D unresolved. The germline CDR1 and CDR2 sequences are SNHLY and FYNNEI. There are 13 residues in the CDR3. Trimming cost V 10 bases and J 5 bases, with 17 bases left between them.

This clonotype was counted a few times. CDR3 in DNA: TGCAGTGCTACGACAGGAGGGCTTGCCAATCAGCCCCAGCATTTT. As protein: CSATTGGLANQPQHF. The chain has TRBV20-1 and TRBJ1-5, with D tentatively TRBD1 (6 bases). Germline CDR1 DFQATT, CDR2 SNEGSKA (reference sequence). Trimming stripped 4 bases from V and 3 bases from J, with 16 bases between. The CDR3 has 15 amino acids.

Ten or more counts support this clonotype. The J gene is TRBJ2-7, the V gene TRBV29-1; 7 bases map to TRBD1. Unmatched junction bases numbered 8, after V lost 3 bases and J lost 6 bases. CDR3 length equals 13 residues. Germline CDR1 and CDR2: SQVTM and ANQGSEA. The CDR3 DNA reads TGCAGCGTTGACCAGACAGGGTCGAGCGAGCAGTACTTC. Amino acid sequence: CSVDQTGSSEQYF.

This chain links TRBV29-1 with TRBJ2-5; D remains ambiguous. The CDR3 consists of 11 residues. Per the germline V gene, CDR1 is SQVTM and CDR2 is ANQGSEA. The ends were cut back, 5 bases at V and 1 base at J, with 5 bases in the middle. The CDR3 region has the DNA TGCAGCGTTAACACCCAAGAGACCCAGTACTTC. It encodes CSVNTQETQYF. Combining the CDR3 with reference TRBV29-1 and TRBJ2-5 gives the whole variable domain SAVISQKPSRDICQRGTSLTIQCQVDSQVTMMFWYRQQPGQSLTLIATANQGSEATYESGFVIDKFPISRPNLTFSTLTVSNMSPEDSSIYLCSVNTQETQYFGPGTRLLVL.

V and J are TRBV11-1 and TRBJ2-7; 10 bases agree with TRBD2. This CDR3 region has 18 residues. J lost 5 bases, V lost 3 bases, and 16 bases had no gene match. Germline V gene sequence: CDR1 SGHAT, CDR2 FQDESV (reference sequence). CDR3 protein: CASSFPIAGGSSYDEQYF. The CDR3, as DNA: TGTGCCAGCAGCTTCCCCATAGCGGGGGGCTCATCCTATGACGAGCAGTACTTC.

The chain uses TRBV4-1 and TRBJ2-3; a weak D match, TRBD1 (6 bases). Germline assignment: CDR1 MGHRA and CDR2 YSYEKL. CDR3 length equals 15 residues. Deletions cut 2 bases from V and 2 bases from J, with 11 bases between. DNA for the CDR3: TGCGCCAGCAGCCAACGGACAGAATCCACAGATACGCAGTATTTT. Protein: CASSQRTESTDTQYF.

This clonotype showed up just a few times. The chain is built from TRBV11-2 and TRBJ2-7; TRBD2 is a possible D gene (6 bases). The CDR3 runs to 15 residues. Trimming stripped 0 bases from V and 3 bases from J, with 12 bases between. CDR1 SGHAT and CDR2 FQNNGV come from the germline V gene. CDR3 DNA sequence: TGTGCCAGCAGCTTAGATCATTCCGGGGGCTACGAGCAGTACTTC. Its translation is CASSLDHSGGYEQYF.

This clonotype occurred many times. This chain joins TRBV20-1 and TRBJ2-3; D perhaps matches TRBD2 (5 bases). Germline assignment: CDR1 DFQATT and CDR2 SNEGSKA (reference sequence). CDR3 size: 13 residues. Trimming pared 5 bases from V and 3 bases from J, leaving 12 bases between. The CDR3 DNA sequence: TGCAGTGCTCCCGAACGACTAACAGATACGCAGTATTTT. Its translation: CSAPERLTDTQYF.